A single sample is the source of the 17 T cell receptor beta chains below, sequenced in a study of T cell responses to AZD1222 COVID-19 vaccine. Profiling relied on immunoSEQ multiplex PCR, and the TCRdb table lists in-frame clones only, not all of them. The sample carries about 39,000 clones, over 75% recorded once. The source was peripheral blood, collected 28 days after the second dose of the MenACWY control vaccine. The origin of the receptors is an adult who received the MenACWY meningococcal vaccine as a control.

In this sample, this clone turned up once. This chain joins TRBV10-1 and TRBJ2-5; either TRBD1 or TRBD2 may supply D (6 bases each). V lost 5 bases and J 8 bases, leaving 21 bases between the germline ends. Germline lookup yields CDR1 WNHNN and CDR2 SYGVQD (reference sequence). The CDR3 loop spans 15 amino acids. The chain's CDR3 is CASSKGLPGTSTQYF. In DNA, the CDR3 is TGCGCCAGCAGTAAGGGACTCCCGGGGACAAGTACCCAGTACTTC.

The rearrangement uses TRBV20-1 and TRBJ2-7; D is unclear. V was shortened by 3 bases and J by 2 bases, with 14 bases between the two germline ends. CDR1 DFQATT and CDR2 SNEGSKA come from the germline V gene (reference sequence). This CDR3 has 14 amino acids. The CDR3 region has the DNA TGCAGTGCTAGTAGGGCCAACTGGGCCTACGAGCAGTACTTC. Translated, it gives CSASRANWAYEQYF.

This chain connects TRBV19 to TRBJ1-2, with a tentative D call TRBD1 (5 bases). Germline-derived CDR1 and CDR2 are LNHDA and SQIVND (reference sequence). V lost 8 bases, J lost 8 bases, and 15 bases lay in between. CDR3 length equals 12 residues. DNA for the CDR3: TGTGCCAGTTCGTTTATACAGGACGGCTACACCTTC. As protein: CASSFIQDGYTF.

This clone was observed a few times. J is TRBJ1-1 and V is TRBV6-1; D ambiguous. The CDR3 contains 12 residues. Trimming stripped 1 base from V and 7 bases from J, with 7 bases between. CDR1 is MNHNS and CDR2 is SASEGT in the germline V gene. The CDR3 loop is CASSEVGFEAFF. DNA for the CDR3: TGTGCCAGCAGTGAAGTAGGTTTTGAAGCTTTCTTT.

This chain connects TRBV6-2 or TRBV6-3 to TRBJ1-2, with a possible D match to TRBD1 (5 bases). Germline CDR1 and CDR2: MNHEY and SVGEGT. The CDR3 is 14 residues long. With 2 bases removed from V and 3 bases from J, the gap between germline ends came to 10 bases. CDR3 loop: CASSYGGLYYGYTF. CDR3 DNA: TGTGCCAGCAGTTACGGGGGTTTGTACTATGGCTACACCTTC.

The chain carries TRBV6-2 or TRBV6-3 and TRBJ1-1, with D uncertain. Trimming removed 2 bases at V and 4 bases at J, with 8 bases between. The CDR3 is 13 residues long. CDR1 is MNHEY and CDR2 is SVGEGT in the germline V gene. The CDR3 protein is CASSYDIGTEAFF. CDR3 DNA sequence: TGTGCCAGCAGTTACGACATCGGCACTGAAGCTTTCTTT.

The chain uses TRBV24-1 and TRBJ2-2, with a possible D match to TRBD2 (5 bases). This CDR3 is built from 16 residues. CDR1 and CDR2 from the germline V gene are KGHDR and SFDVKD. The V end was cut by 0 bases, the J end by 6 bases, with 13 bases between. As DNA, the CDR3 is TGTGCCACCAGTGATTTGAGCAGCCGAGGGCCCGGGGAGCTGTTTTTT. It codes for CATSDLSSRGPGELFF.

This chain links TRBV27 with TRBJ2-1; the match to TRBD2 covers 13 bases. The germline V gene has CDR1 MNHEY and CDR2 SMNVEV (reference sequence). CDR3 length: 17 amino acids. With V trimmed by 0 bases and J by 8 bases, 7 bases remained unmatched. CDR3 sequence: CASSLSPRTSGSDEQFF. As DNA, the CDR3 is TGTGCCAGCAGTTTATCTCCAAGGACTAGCGGGAGCGATGAGCAGTTCTTC.

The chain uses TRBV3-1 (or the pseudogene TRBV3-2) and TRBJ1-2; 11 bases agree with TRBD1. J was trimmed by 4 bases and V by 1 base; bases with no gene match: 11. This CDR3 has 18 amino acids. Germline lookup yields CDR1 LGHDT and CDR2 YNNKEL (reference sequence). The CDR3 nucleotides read TGTGCCAGCAGCCAAGGGGACAGGGGGGGCCCTCTAGGCTATGGCTACACCTTC. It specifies CASSQGDRGGPLGYGYTF.

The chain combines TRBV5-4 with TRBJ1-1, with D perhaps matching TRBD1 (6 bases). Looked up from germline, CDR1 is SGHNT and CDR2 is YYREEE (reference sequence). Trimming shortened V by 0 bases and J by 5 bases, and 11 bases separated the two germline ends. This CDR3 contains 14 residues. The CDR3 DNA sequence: TGTGCCAGCAGCTTGGAACAGGGCAGGACTGAAGCTTTCTTT. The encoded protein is CASSLEQGRTEAFF.

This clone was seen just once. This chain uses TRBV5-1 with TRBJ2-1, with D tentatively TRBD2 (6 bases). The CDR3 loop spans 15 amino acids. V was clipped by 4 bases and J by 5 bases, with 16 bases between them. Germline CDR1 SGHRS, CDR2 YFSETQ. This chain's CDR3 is CASSPSGVTNNEQFF. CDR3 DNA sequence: TGCGCCAGCAGCCCTTCGGGGGTCACTAACAATGAGCAGTTCTTC. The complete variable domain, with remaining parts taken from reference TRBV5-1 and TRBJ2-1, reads KAGVTQTPRYLIKTRGQQVTLSCSPISGHRSVSWYQQTPGQGLQFLFEYFSETQRNKGNFPGRFSGRQFSNSRSEMNVSTLELGDSALYLCASSPSGVTNNEQFFGPGTRLTVL.

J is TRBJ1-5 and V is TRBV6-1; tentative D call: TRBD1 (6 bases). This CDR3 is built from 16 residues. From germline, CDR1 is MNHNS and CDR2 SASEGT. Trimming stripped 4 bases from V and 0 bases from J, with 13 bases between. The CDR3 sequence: CASSAGTGNSNQPQHF. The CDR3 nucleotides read TGTGCCAGCAGTGCGGGAACAGGGAATAGCAATCAGCCCCAGCATTTT.

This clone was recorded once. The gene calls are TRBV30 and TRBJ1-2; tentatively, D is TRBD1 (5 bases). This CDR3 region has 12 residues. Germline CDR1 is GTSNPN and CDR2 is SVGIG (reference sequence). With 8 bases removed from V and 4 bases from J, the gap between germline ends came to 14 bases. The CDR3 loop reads CARDWRGYGYTF. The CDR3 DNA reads TGTGCCCGGGACTGGAGAGGCTATGGCTACACCTTC.

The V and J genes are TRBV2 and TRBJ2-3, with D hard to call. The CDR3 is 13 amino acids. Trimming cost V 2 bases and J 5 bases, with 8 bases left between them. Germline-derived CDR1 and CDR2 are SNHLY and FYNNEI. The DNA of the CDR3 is TGTGCCAGCAGTGAATCGCGTGGAGATACGCAGTATTTT. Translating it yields CASSESRGDTQYF.

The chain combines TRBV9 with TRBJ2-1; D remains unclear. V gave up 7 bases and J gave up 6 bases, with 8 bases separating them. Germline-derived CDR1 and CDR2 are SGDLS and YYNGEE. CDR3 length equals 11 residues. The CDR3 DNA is TGTGCCAGCGGCCTTAGCAATGAGCAGTTCTTC. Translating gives CASGLSNEQFF.

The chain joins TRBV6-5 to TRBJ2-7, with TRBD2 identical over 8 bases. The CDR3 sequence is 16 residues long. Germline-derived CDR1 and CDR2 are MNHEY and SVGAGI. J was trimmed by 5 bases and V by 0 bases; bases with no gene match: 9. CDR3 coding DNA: TGTGCCAGCAGTTACTCGATCGCACTAGCGGTTAACGAGCAGTACTTC. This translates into CASSYSIALAVNEQYF.

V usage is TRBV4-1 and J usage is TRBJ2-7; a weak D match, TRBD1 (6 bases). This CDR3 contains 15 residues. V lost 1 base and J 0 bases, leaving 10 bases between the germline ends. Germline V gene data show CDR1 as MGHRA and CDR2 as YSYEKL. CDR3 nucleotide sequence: TGCGCCAGCAGCCAAGGGACAGATAGCTCCTACGAGCAGTACTTC. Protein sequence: CASSQGTDSSYEQYF.